Sequencing of this T cell receptor (beta chain) was carried out in a study of blood T cell repertoires in COVID-19. Data came from immunoSEQ multiplex PCR; TCRdb stores just in-frame clones and leaves some out. Of 200,000 to 300,000 clones detected, about 87% appear once; the ten largest clones hold less than 5%. Between the trimmed V and J ends, which lost 4 bases and 2 bases, there was a span of 12 bases. The CDR3 contains 15 residues. Germline CDR1 SGHRS, CDR2 YFSETQ. Material: peripheral blood. This receptor was taken from a man aged 55 to 70 who had recovered from COVID-19. The chain recombines TRBV5-1 with TRBJ2-2; possible D gene TRBD1, 6 bases. The CDR3 DNA follows: TGCGCCAGCAGCCGACAGGCCGATAACACCGGGGAGCTGTTTTTT. Amino acid sequence: CASSRQADNTGELFF.